One sample yielded the 21 T cell receptor beta chains listed below, sequenced in a study of blood T cell repertoires in COVID-19. Clones were sequenced by immunoSEQ multiplex PCR, and TCRdb holds only the in-frame ones, with some missing. The sample lists around 95,000 clones, about 90% seen once, with about 4.6% in the top ten. The specimen sequenced was peripheral blood. These receptor sequences come from a human donor in a cohort sampled during active COVID-19.

About this clone: Relative to the germline gene, one junction end is altered; a read error may explain this. V and J are TRBV10-3 and TRBJ2-3, with D possibly matching TRBD1 (6 bases). The CDR3 contains 14 residues. Germline V gene lookup returns CDR1 ENHRY and CDR2 SYGVKD. The CDR3 spells CTISESKGADTQYF. For the CDR3, the DNA is TGTACCATCAGTGAGTCAAAGGGGGCAGATACGCAGTATTTT.

The V gene is TRBV11-2, the J gene TRBJ2-1; tentatively, D is TRBD2 (6 bases). The germline CDR1 and CDR2 sequences are SGHAT and FQNNGV. This CDR3 contains 15 residues. V gave up 5 bases and J gave up 7 bases, with 18 bases separating them. The CDR3 loop reads CASSRLRDSVNEQFF. CDR3 nucleotides: TGTGCCAGCAGCCGACTTCGGGACTCGGTGAATGAGCAGTTCTTC. Full variable domain (missing parts from reference TRBV11-2 and TRBJ2-1): EAGVAQSPRYKIIEKRQSVAFWCNPISGHATLYWYQQILGQGPKLLIQFQNNGVVDDSQLPKDRFSAERLKGVDSTLKIQPAKLEDSAVYLCASSRLRDSVNEQFFGPGTRLTVL.

This rearrangement joins TRBV12-3 or TRBV12-4 to TRBJ1-1, with TRBD1 matching 7 bases. This CDR3 is 13 amino acids long. Trimming cost V 6 bases and J 0 bases; bases outside gene matches: 1. CDR3 coding DNA: TGTGCCAGCAGGACAGGGTTGAACACTGAAGCTTTCTTT. This codes for CASRTGLNTEAFF.

This clone came up once. CDR3 coding DNA: TGTGCCAGCAGCTCATCAACTAGCGGGAGTCCAGATACGCAGTATTTT. Its protein is CASSSSTSGSPDTQYF. The J gene is TRBJ2-3, the V gene TRBV7-9; 11 bases map to TRBD2. In germline, CDR1 is SEHNR, CDR2 FQNEAQ (reference sequence). The CDR3 extends over 16 amino acids. Trimming cost V 4 bases and J 4 bases; bases outside gene matches: 7. Supplemented by reference TRBV7-9 and TRBJ2-3, the full variable domain reads DTGVSQNPRHKITKRGQNVTFRCDPISEHNRLYWYRQTLGQGPEFLTYFQNEAQLEKSRLLSDRFSAERPKGSFSTLEIQRTEQGDSAMYLCASSSSTSGSPDTQYFGPGTRLTVL.

DNA for the CDR3: TGCGCCAGCAGCTTTGGCGGCAGGGTTCGGAGCACTGAAGCTTTCTTT. This gives the protein CASSFGGRVRSTEAFF. The chain is built from TRBV5-1 and TRBJ1-1, with TRBD1 as a possible D gene (5 bases). V shed 2 bases and J shed 4 bases, with 18 bases lying between them. The germline CDR1 and CDR2 sequences are SGHRS and YFSETQ. CDR3 length equals 16 residues.

To note about this clone: Other nucleotide sequences in the sample specify the same CDR3. The chain carries TRBV5-1 and TRBJ2-3; D ambiguous. The V gene lost 0 bases and the J gene lost 3 bases, with 11 bases spanning the gap. The CDR3 loop spans 15 amino acids. Germline V gene lookup returns CDR1 SGHRS and CDR2 YFSETQ. CDR3 region: CASSLDRDLTDTQYF. As DNA, the CDR3 is TGCGCCAGCAGCTTGGACAGAGACCTGACAGATACGCAGTATTTT.

The chain recombines TRBV4-1 with TRBJ2-5; 9 positions match TRBD1. After removal of 1 base from V and 5 bases from J, the junction contained 8 bases not matched to a gene. CDR3 length: 16 amino acids. CDR1 MGHRA and CDR2 YSYEKL come from the germline V gene. The CDR3 reads CASSQASGQGMETQYF. CDR3 nucleotide sequence: TGCGCCAGCAGCCAAGCGTCAGGACAGGGGATGGAGACCCAGTACTTC.

This clone is a singleton in its sample. The rearrangement uses TRBV5-1 and TRBJ1-1; 9 positions agree with TRBD1. CDR1 is SGHRS, CDR2 YFSETQ, per germline. J gave up 3 bases and V 4 bases, and 10 bases lay outside the gene matches. The CDR3 extends over 16 amino acids. In DNA, the CDR3 is TGCGCCAGCAGCGGGACAGGGACCCCTGGGGACACTGAAGCTTTCTTT. Translation gives CASSGTGTPGDTEAFF.

The chain links TRBV5-4 to TRBJ2-7; 7 bases fit TRBD1. Germline values: CDR1 SGHNT, CDR2 YYREEE (reference sequence). After removal of 4 bases from V and 6 bases from J, the junction contained 10 bases not matched to a gene. This CDR3 spans 14 amino acids. CDR3 loop: CASSPRTGFGEQYF. In DNA form, the CDR3 reads TGTGCCAGCAGCCCCCGGACAGGATTCGGCGAGCAGTACTTC.

The chain couples TRBV5-4 to TRBJ2-7; weak D call: TRBD2 (6 bases). Per the germline V gene, CDR1 is SGHNT and CDR2 is YYREEE (reference sequence). V lost 3 bases and J 2 bases, leaving 15 bases between the germline ends. The CDR3 has 15 residues. In nucleotides, the CDR3 is TGTGCCAGCAGCTCCGGGACTCAGGGAGCCTACGAGCAGTACTTC. This sequence encodes CASSSGTQGAYEQYF.

A single count supports this clone. Mismatch with germline at one junction end may stem from a read error. The chain carries TRBV4-2 and TRBJ2-3; 12 nucleotides agree with TRBD2. From germline, CDR1 is LGHNA and CDR2 YNFKEQ. The CDR3 runs to 19 residues. This chain's CDR3 is CASSQDLLAGGGGTDTQYF. DNA for the CDR3: TGTGCCAGCAGCCAAGATCTGCTAGCGGGAGGGGGGGGCACGGATACGCAGTATTTT.

The count of this clone is one. This chain connects TRBV28 to TRBJ2-7; 7 nucleotides align to TRBD1. Per germline, CDR1 MDHEN and CDR2 SYDVKM. The CDR3 extends over 14 amino acids. The J segment lost 3 bases and the V segment lost 6 bases, leaving 8 bases of the junction unmatched. The CDR3 sequence: CASSTGVSLYEQYF. The CDR3 DNA is TGTGCCAGCAGCACAGGGGTTTCTCTCTACGAGCAGTACTTC.

The chain employs TRBV10-1 and TRBJ2-5, with 10 positions matching TRBD1. The CDR3 is 16 amino acids. Germline CDR1 WNHNN, CDR2 SYGVQD (reference sequence). V was pared by 10 bases and J by 6 bases, with 17 bases of the junction left unmatched. The CDR3 is CANSDPVKTGGKTQYF. The DNA for the CDR3 is TGCGCCAACTCAGACCCCGTGAAGACAGGGGGCAAGACCCAGTACTTC.

The chain has TRBV18 and TRBJ2-7, with TRBD1 matching over 8 bases. The CDR3 extends over 16 amino acids. V lost 3 bases and J lost 5; bases outside the gene matches: 12. CDR1 and CDR2 (germline): KGHSH, LQKENI. Here the CDR3 reads CASSPSIYQGADEQYF. CDR3 in DNA: TGTGCCAGCTCACCCTCTATTTATCAGGGGGCTGACGAGCAGTACTTC. Variable domain in full (rest from reference TRBV18 and TRBJ2-7): NAGVMQNPRHLVRRRGQEARLRCSPMKGHSHVYWYRQLPEEGLKFMVYLQKENIIDESGMPKERFSAEFPKEGPSILRIQQVVRGDSAAYFCASSPSIYQGADEQYFGPGTRLTVT.

This clone appeared once. The chain recombines TRBV5-1 with TRBJ2-7; 7 bases are shared with TRBD1. Germline V gives CDR1 SGHRS, CDR2 YFSETQ. The length of the CDR3 is 15 residues. J gave up 2 bases and V 3 bases, and 8 bases lay outside the gene matches. The chain's CDR3 is CASSSQGTVTYEQYF. As DNA, the CDR3 is TGCGCCAGCAGCTCCCAGGGGACAGTTACCTACGAGCAGTACTTC.

The chain has TRBV5-1 and TRBJ2-1; the match to TRBD1 covers 7 bases. Germline V gene lookup returns CDR1 SGHRS and CDR2 YFSETQ. V dropped 1 base and J dropped 10; count of bases not matched to a gene: 2. This CDR3 contains 12 residues. CDR3 DNA sequence: TGCGCCAGCAGCTTGCGAGGGGGCGAGCAGTTCTTC. This encodes CASSLRGGEQFF.

The V gene is TRBV27, the J gene TRBJ2-1; 7 nucleotides agree with TRBD2. Losses at the gene ends were 6 bases for V and 4 bases for J; bases not matched to a gene: 6. The CDR3 has 14 residues. Germline V gene data show CDR1 as MNHEY and CDR2 as SMNVEV (reference sequence). The CDR3 here is CASRQAGPYNEQFF. The CDR3 DNA reads as TGTGCCAGCAGGCAAGCGGGACCTTACAATGAGCAGTTCTTC.

The chain recombines TRBV5-4 with TRBJ2-6, with D unresolved. The germline V gene encodes CDR1 SGHNT and CDR2 YYREEE (reference sequence). Trimming left V 4 bases short and J 4 bases short, with 9 bases between. This CDR3 is built from 14 residues. The chain's CDR3 is CASSRQQGANVLTF. The CDR3 bases are TGTGCCAGCAGCCGTCAACAAGGGGCCAACGTCCTGACTTTC.

The chain couples TRBV6-5 to TRBJ1-5; D remains unclear. Germline V CDR1 and CDR2: MNHEY, SVGAGI. V lost 6 bases and J 2 bases, leaving 5 bases between the germline ends. The CDR3 consists of 12 residues. CDR3 bases: TGTGCCAGCAGCCCGGGCAATCAGCCCCAGCATTTT. Protein: CASSPGNQPQHF.

The chain uses TRBV6-5 and TRBJ2-1, with 7 bases lining up with TRBD2. Trimming took 10 bases from V and 0 from J; bases not matched to a gene: 9. The CDR3 covers 15 residues. Germline V gene data show CDR1 as MNHEY and CDR2 as SVGAGI. The CDR3 here is CATSGSGASYNEQFF. CDR3 sequence (DNA): TGTGCCACCTCGGGGAGCGGGGCCTCCTACAATGAGCAGTTCTTC.

The chain links TRBV9 to TRBJ2-2, with TRBD1 identical over 9 bases. The CDR3 is 16 residues long. Germline V gene sequence: CDR1 SGDLS, CDR2 YYNGEE. Trimming cost V 4 bases and J 4 bases; bases outside gene matches: 8. The CDR3 nucleotides are TGTGCCAGCAGCCCGCGGGACAGGGAGGGCACCGGGGAGCTGTTTTTT. Its translation: CASSPRDREGTGELFF.